This T cell receptor beta chain appears in the sequencing data of a study of CD8+CD57+ T cells in acquired aplastic anemia. For the study at large: The average for DNA from sorted CD4+ and CD8+ cells was approximately 3.2 ug.

Genomic DNA templated the TCR beta VDJ and CDR3 profiling. MiXCR, applied by TCRdb to the reads, yields one record per CDR3 protein. The table shows 200,000 to 250,000 distinct CDR3 sequences, with over 60% occurring only once. Study findings and constraints: For CD8+ Simpson's diversity, patients and controls showed no significant difference.

This clonotype was seen at least ten times. Its specificity is unknown. The receptor comes from a human donor in good health. Material: sorted CD4+, CD8+, or CD8+CD57+ T cells (not recorded which) from PBMCs.

The CDR3 spells CASSAPVGGSGNTIYF. DNA for the CDR3: TGTGCCAGCAGCGCCCCAGTCGGAGGCTCTGGAAACACCATATATTTT. The rearrangement links TRBV7-9 to TRBJ1-3, with D unresolved. V lost 5 bases and J 0 bases, leaving 14 bases between the germline ends. The germline V gene encodes CDR1 SEHNR and CDR2 FQNEAQ (reference sequence). The CDR3 extends over 16 amino acids. Variable domain in full (rest from reference TRBV7-9 and TRBJ1-3): DTGVSQNPRHKITKRGQNVTFRCDPISEHNRLYWYRQTLGQGPEFLTYFQNEAQLEKSRLLSDRFSAERPKGSFSTLEIQRTEQGDSAMYLCASSAPVGGSGNTIYFGEGSWLTVV.